The sequence of this T cell receptor (beta chain) was determined in a study of cytomegalovirus exposure and HLA in healthy donors. This CDR3 has 15 amino acids. Germline V gives CDR1 ENHRY, CDR2 SYGVKD. Trimming cost V 3 bases and J 6 bases, with 17 bases left between them. Study results and limitations: Presence/absence analyses assumed roughly uniform sequencing depth across donors.

Use of 60 Vbeta and 13 Jbeta primers characterized the PCR. Sequenced by immunoSEQ multiplex PCR; TCRdb stores in-frame clones only, minus some. The sample lists 150,000 to 200,000 clones; around three quarters were seen once. Details on this clone: What it binds is unknown.

The chain employs TRBV10-3 and TRBJ1-1, with TRBD1 as a possible D gene (5 bases). This receptor was identified in a man aged 35-49 years in good health and CMV-seropositive. The sample comprised PBMCs. The CDR3 bases are TGTGCCATCAGTGACCCCCCAGGGAAATCCGCTGAAGCTTTCTTT. Protein product: CAISDPPGKSAEAFF.